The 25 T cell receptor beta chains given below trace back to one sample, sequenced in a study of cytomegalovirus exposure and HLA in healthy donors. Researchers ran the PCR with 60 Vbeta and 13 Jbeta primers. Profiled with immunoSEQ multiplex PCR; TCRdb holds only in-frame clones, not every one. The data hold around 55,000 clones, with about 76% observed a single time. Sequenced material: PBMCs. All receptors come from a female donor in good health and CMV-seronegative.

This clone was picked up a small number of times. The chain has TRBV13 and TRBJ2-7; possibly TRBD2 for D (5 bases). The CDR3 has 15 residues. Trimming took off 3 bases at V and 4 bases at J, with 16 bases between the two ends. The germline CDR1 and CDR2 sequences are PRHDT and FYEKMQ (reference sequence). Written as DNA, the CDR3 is TGTGCCAGCAGCTTGTTTCGGGGTATCGGGTACGAGCAGTACTTC. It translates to CASSLFRGIGYEQYF.

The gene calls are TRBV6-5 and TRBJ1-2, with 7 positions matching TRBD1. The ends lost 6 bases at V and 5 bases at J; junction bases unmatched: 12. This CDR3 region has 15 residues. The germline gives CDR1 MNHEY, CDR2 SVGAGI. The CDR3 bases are TGTGCCAGCAGCGACGGAGGAGGGGGCGGTTATGGCTACACCTTC. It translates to CASSDGGGGGYGYTF.

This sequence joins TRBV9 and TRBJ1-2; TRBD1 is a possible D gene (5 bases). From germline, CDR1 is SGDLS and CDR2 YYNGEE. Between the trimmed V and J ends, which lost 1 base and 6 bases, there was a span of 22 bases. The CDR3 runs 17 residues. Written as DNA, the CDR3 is TGTGCCAGCAGCGTAAGAGAACGGGTTGGGGCAGGTCATGGCTACACCTTC. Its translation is CASSVRERVGAGHGYTF.

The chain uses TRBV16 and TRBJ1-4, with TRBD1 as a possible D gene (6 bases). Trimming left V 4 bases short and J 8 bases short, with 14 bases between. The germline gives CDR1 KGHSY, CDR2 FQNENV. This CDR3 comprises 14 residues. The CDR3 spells CASSPRPRGEKLFF. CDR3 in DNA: TGTGCCAGCAGCCCAAGACCCAGGGGCGAAAAACTGTTTTTT.

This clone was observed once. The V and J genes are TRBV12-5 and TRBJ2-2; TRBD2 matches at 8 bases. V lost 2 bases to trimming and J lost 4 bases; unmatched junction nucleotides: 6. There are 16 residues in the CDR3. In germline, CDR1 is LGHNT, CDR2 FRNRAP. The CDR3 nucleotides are TGTGCTAGTGGTTTGACAGCGGGGGCTTCCACCGGGGAGCTGTTTTTT. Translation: CASGLTAGASTGELFF.

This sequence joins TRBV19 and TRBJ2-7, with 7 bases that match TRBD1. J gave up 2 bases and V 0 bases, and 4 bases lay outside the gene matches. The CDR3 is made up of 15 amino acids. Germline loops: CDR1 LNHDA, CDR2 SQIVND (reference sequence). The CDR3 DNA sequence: TGTGCCAGTAGTATAGAAGGGACAGTACCCTACGAGCAGTACTTC. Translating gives CASSIEGTVPYEQYF.

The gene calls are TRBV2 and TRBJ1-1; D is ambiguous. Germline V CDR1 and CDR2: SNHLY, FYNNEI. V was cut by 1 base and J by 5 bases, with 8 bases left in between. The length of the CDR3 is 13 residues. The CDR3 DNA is TGTGCCAGCAGTGAAGAATTGGAGACTGAAGCTTTCTTT. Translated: CASSEELETEAFF.

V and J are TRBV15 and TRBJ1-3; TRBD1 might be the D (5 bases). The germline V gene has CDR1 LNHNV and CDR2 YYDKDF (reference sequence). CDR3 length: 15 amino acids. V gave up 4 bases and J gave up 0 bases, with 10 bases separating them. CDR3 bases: TGTGCCACCAGCAACGGCAGGGCCTCTGGAAACACCATATATTTT. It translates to CATSNGRASGNTIYF. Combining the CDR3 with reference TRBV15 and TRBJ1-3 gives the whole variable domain DAMVIQNPRYQVTQFGKPVTLSCSQTLNHNVMYWYQQKSSQAPKLLFHYYDKDFNNEADTPDNFQSRRPNTSFCFLDIRSPGLGDTAMYLCATSNGRASGNTIYFGEGSWLTVV.

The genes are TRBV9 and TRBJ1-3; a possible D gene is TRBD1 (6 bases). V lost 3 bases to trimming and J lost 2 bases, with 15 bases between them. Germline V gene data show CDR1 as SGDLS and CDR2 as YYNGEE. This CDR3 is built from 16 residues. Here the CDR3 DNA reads TGTGCCAGCAGCGCCACCTTACAGGGTACTGGAAACACCATATATTTT. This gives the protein CASSATLQGTGNTIYF.

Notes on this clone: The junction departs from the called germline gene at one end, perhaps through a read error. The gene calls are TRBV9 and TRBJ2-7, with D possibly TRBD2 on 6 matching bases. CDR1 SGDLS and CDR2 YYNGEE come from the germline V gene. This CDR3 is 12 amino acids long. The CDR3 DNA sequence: TGTGCCAGCAGCGTGGGCGGGGAAAAATTACACTTC. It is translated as CASSVGGEKLHF.

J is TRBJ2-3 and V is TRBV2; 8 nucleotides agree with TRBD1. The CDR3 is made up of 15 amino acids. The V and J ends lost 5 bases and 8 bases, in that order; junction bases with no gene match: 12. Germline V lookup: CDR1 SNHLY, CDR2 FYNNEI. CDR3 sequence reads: CASSTTGDRSITQYF. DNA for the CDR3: TGTGCCAGCAGTACGACAGGGGACCGATCGATTACGCAGTATTTT.

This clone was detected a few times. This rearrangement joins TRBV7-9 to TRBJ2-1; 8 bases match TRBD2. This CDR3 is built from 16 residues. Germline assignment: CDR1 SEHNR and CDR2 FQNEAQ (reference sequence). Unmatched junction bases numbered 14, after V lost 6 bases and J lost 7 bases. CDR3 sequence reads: CASRPGGQGSWNEQFF. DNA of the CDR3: TGTGCCAGCAGACCGGGGGGGCAGGGTTCATGGAATGAGCAGTTCTTC.

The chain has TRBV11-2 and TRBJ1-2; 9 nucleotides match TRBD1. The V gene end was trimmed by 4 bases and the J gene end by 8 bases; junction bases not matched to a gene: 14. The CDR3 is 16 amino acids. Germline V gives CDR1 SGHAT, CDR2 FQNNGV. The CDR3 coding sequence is TGTGCCAGCAGCTCCCTCCGGGGGGGGACAGGGCGAGGCTACACCTTC. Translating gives CASSSLRGGTGRGYTF.

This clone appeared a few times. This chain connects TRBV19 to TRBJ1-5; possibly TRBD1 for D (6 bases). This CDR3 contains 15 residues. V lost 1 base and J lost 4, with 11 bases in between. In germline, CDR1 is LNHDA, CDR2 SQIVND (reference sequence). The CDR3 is CASSIVEDRNQPQHF. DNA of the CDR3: TGTGCCAGTAGTATAGTAGAGGACAGAAATCAGCCCCAGCATTTT.

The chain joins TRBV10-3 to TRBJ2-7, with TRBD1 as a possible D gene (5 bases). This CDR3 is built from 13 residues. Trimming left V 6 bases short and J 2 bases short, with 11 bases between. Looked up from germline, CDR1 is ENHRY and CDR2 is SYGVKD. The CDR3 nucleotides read TGTGCCATCAGGTTCGACAGAGCCTACGAGCAGTACTTC. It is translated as CAIRFDRAYEQYF.

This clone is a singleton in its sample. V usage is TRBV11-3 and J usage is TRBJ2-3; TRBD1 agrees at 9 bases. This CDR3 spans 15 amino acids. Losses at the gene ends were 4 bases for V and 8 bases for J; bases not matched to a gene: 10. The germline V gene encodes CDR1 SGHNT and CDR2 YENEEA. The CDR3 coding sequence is TGTGCCAGCAGCTCCTCGACAGGGGGACGGGGTACGCAGTATTTT. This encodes CASSSSTGGRGTQYF.

CDR3 coding DNA: TGTGCCAGCAACCCGGACAGGGGGGTCGGAGATACGCAGTATTTT. Its protein product is CASNPDRGVGDTQYF. The chain recombines TRBV13 with TRBJ2-3; 10 bases are a match to TRBD1. The CDR3 loop spans 15 amino acids. The germline V gene has CDR1 PRHDT and CDR2 FYEKMQ (reference sequence). V was pared by 7 bases and J by 5 bases, with 9 bases of the junction left unmatched.

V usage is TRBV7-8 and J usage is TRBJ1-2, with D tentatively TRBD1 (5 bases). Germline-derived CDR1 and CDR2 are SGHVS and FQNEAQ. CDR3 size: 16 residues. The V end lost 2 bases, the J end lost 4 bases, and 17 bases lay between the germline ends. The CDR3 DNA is TGTGCCAGCAGCTTAAGGCGGGGACCGGGTATCTATGGCTACACCTTC. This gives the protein CASSLRRGPGIYGYTF.

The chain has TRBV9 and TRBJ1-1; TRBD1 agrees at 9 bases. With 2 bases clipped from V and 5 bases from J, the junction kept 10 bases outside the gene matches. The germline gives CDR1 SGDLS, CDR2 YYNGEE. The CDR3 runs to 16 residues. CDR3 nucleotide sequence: TGTGCCAGCAGCGTTGGGGGACAGGGTGAGAGGACTGAAGCTTTCTTT. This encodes CASSVGGQGERTEAFF. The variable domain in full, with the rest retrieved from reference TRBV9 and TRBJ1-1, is DSGVTQTPKHLITATGQRVTLRCSPRSGDLSVYWYQQSLDQGLQFLIQYYNGEERAKGNILERFSAQQFPDLHSELNLSSLELGDSALYFCASSVGGQGERTEAFFGQGTRLTVV.

This CDR3 reads CAISESGLAGDRGYF. In DNA form, the CDR3 reads TGTGCCATCAGTGAGTCGGGACTAGCGGGAGACCGGGGTTACTTC. This sequence joins TRBV10-3 and TRBJ2-7; TRBD2 matches 14 bases. Germline-derived CDR1 and CDR2 are ENHRY and SYGVKD. This CDR3 is 15 amino acids long. V was pared by 0 bases and J by 13 bases, with 8 bases of the junction left unmatched.

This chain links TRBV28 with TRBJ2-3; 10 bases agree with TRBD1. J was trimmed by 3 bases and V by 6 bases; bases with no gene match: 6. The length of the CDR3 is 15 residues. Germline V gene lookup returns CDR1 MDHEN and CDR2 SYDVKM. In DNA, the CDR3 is TGTGCCAGCAGACGTCCGGGACAGGGGACAGATACGCAGTATTTT. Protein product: CASRRPGQGTDTQYF.

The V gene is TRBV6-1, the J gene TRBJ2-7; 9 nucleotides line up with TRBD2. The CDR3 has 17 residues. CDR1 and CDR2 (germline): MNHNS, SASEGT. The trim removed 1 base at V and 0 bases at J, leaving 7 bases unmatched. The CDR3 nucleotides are TGTGCCAGCAGTGAAGAGGTAGCGGGGGCTATCTCCTACGAGCAGTACTTC. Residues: CASSEEVAGAISYEQYF.

CDR3 residues: CAWAGTGHSPLHF. CDR3 DNA sequence: TGTGCCTGGGCCGGGACAGGGCATTCACCCCTCCACTTT. The rearrangement joins TRBV30 to TRBJ1-6; TRBD1 matches at 9 bases. CDR1 and CDR2 from the germline V gene are GTSNPN and SVGIG (reference sequence). This CDR3 has 13 amino acids. Unmatched junction bases numbered 4, after V lost 5 bases and J lost 8 bases.

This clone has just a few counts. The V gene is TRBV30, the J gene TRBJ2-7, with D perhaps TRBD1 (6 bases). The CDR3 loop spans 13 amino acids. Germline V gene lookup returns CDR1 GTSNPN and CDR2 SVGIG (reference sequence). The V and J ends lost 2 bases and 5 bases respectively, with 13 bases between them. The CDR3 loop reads CAWSSQGLDEQYF. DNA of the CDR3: TGTGCCTGGAGTTCCCAGGGGTTGGACGAGCAGTACTTC.

This CDR3 is CASRRDRAPPSYEQYF. In nucleotides, the CDR3 is TGTGCCAGCAGAAGGGACAGGGCGCCTCCATCCTACGAGCAGTACTTC. V and J are TRBV2 and TRBJ2-7; 9 bases are a match to TRBD1. Trimming cost V 6 bases and J 1 base; bases outside gene matches: 10. Germline CDR1 reads SNHLY; CDR2 reads FYNNEI. The CDR3 consists of 16 residues.